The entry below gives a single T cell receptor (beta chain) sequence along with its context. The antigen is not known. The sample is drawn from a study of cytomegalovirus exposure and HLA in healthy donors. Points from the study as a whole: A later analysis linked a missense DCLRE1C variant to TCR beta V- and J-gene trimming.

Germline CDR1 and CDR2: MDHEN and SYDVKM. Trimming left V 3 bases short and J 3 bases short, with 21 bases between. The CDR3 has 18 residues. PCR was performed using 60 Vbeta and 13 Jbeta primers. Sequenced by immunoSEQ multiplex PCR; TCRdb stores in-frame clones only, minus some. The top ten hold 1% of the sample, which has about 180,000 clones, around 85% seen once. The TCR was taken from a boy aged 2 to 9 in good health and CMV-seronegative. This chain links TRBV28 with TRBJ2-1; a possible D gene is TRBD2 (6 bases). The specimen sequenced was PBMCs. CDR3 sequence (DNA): TGTGCCAGCAGTTTTCTTCTCTTAAAAGACGGGGGCTACAATGAGCAGTTCTTC. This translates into CASSFLLLKDGGYNEQFF.